A selection of T cell receptor beta chains follows, all from one sample in a study of T cell responses to AZD1222 COVID-19 vaccine. TCRdb's table, derived via immunoSEQ multiplex PCR, lists solely in-frame clones and lacks some. This sample has about 170,000 clones, with roughly 90% found just once. The sample consisted of peripheral blood, taken on day 0 of AZD1222 vaccination. These TCRs come from an adult in good health. Both conserved end residues are part of each CDR3. Fields, in order: J gene, CDR3 length, V gene, CDR3 protein.

TRBJ2-3 | 15 | TRBV7-3 | CASSLMGLSTDTQYF
TRBJ1-3 | 16 | TRBV18 | CASSPGQGSTGNTIYF
TRBJ1-1 | 14 | TRBV19 | CASSRQEMNTEAFF
TRBJ1-2 | 15 | TRBV5-4 | CASSPTLLGASGYTF
TRBJ1-1 | 14 | TRBV5-1 | CASSLGTHKGEAFF
TRBJ2-1 | 16 | TRBV19 | CASSITSGGNFDEQFF
TRBJ1-3 | 16 | TRBV6-5 | CASSYSPTSSGNTIYF
TRBJ2-1 | 17 | TRBV5-1 | CASSLARSIQGAREQFF
TRBJ2-3 | 17 | TRBV9 | CASSDSPRETHTDTQYF
TRBJ1-6 | 13 | TRBV19 | CASSINSLPPLHF
TRBJ2-7 | 17 | TRBV7-8 | CASSLRTGGSSGYEQYF
TRBJ1-5 | 16 | TRBV10-3 | CAISQLDRGSNQPQHF
TRBJ1-2 | 16 | TRBV4-3 | CASSRTLGQGIYGYTF
TRBJ2-4 | 15 | TRBV29-1 | CSVLDRDWAKNIQYF
TRBJ2-5 | 17 | TRBV19 | CASSTRTSGRGEETQYF
TRBJ1-4 | 15 | TRBV4-3 | CASSRVTGTGEKLFF
TRBJ2-7 | 13 | TRBV10-1 | CASSDPGLREQYF
TRBJ1-2 | 15 | TRBV7-3 | CASSSPSQTVYGYTF